This entry lists 5 T cell receptor beta chains sequenced from one sample in a study of blood T cell repertoires in COVID-19 (TCRdb year 2020). The library was made by the immunoSEQ multiplex PCR assay. The immuneACCESS repertoire file appears here via TCRdb, limited to in-frame rearrangements. These files lack a portion of the clones; in checked studies, under half of the deficit traces to unresolved V genes, and the cause of the others is not known. In this sample the table shows some 150,000 clones, approximately 89% of which occur a single time. Clones ranked in the top ten supply about 1.5% of the sample. The sequencing sample was made of peripheral blood. These receptor sequences come from a human donor in a cohort sampled during active COVID-19.

J is TRBJ2-3 and V is TRBV7-9; tentative D call: TRBD2 (6 bases). The CDR3 covers 15 residues. Looked up from germline, CDR1 is SEHNR and CDR2 is FQNEAQ (reference sequence). Trimming shortened V by 6 bases and J by 0 bases, and 13 bases separated the two germline ends. The CDR3 DNA follows: TGTGCCAGCAGAGCCCAACTAGCTAGCACAGATACGCAGTATTTT. Translated, it gives CASRAQLASTDTQYF. Supplemented by reference TRBV7-9 and TRBJ2-3, the full variable domain reads DTGVSQNPRHKITKRGQNVTFRCDPISEHNRLYWYRQTLGQGPEFLTYFQNEAQLEKSRLLSDRFSAERPKGSFSTLEIQRTEQGDSAMYLCASRAQLASTDTQYFGPGTRLTVL.

This chain connects TRBV5-4 to TRBJ2-7; 8 nucleotides line up with TRBD2. After removal of 6 bases from V and 6 bases from J, the junction contained 14 bases not matched to a gene. The CDR3 spans 15 residues. Germline V gene data show CDR1 as SGHNT and CDR2 as YYREEE (reference sequence). CDR3 DNA: TGTGCCAGCACCAACACCCCCGGGGGGGGCAGCGAGCAGTACTTC. Its translation is CASTNTPGGGSEQYF.

J is TRBJ2-7 and V is TRBV7-2; D gene uncertain. Germline V gene sequence: CDR1 SGHTA, CDR2 FQGNSA. CDR3 length: 15 residues. The V end was cut by 5 bases, the J end by 5 bases, with 19 bases between. CDR3 DNA sequence: TGTGCCAGCAGCCCCGAGGCCCCACTGCAGCACGAGCAGTACTTC. Protein sequence: CASSPEAPLQHEQYF.

This chain links TRBV18 with TRBJ2-1, with 8 nucleotides matching TRBD1. Looked up from germline, CDR1 is KGHSH and CDR2 is LQKENI. This CDR3 region has 15 residues. The junction had 4 bases not matched to a gene; V was cut back by 2 bases and J by 4 bases. In DNA, the CDR3 is TGTGCCAGCTCACCAGCAACAGGGGGTTACAATGAGCAGTTCTTC. Translation gives CASSPATGGYNEQFF.

V gene TRBV19 combines with J gene TRBJ2-1, with 8 bases aligning to TRBD1. The germline gives CDR1 LNHDA, CDR2 SQIVND (reference sequence). This CDR3 has 16 residues. J gave up 3 bases and V 1 base, and 5 bases lay outside the gene matches. CDR3 coding DNA: TGTGCCAGTAGTATAGCACGGGGGACAGGCTACAATGAGCAGTTCTTC. Protein product: CASSIARGTGYNEQFF.